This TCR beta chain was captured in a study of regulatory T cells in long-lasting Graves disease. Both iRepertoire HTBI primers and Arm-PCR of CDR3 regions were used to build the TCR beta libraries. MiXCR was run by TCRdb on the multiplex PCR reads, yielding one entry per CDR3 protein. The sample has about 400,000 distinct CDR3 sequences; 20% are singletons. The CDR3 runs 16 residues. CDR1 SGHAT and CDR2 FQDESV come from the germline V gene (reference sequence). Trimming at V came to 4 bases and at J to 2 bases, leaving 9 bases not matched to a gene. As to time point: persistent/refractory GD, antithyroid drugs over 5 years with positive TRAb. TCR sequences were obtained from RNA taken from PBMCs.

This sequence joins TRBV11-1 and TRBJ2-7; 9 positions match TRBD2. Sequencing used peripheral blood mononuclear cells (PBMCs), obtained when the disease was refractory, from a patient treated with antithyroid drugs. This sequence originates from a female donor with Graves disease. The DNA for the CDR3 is TGTGCCAGCAGCTCACGAGAGACTAGCGGAACCTACGAGCAGTACTTC. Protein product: CASSSRETSGTYEQYF.